This T cell receptor beta chain was retrieved from a study of OX40 agonist ivuxolimab in advanced cancers. Looking at the study overall: Ivuxolimab was a fully human IgG2 agonistic monoclonal antibody targeting the costimulatory receptor OX40 (CD134). Intravenous ivuxolimab was administered to patients every 2 weeks at six dose levels: 0.01, 0.1, 0.3, 1.5, 3 and 10 mg/kg. Of the approximately 50 dose-escalation patients, hepatocellular carcinoma was present in 19, melanoma in approximately 15, renal cell carcinoma in 9 and head and neck cancer in 9. In the dose-escalation cohort, 70% to 85% of patients were male, and the mean age was roughly 60 years, with a range of roughly 20 to 85. Patients were allowed to have had prior anti-PD-1, anti-PD-L1 or anti-CTLA-4 therapy, and around 40% of the dose-escalation patients had previously received checkpoint inhibitors. Partial responses occurred in three dose-escalation patients: two with cutaneous melanoma and one with hepatocellular carcinoma. Peripheral TCRbeta sequencing was intended to test whether TCR sequence diversity was altered and clonal T-cell expansion was caused by ivuxolimab. The paper covers the monotherapy dose-escalation part of the phase I ivuxolimab trial, which included N ≈ 50 patients. Points the paper makes about the study in general: On average, CD8+ T cells showed more expanded clones than CD4+ T cells after ivuxolimab. At doses from 0.1 to 3.0 mg/kg, clonal expansion was seen in both CD4+ and CD8+ blood T cells between baseline and week 6. In partial responders in the 0.1-3.0 mg/kg groups, normalized peripheral clonal expansion was found to be among the lowest, especially among CD8+ T cells. Low levels of normalized T-cell clonal expansion were also seen in some patients who did not respond. The antigen specificity of the clonally expanded peripheral T cells was not determined.

Patients with autoimmune disease history or receiving systemic immunosuppression were excluded from the trial. Peripheral blood for TCR sequencing was collected from all dose cohorts at baseline, on cycle 4 day 1, and on cycle 7 day 1. Samples came from an open-label, multicenter, first-in-human phase I dose-escalation trial of ivuxolimab. Adults with locally advanced or metastatic melanoma, renal cell carcinoma, hepatocellular carcinoma or head and neck squamous cell carcinoma were enrolled in the trial. CD4+ and CD8+ T cells were sorted separately from peripheral blood before TCR sequencing. About this clone itself: Its recognized antigen is unknown. Per-base quality was not reported, and no clone a single base away is much larger than it.

Genomic DNA was isolated from the sorted cells so that the TCRbeta CDR3 region could be sequenced. The immunoSEQ Assay was used for sequencing of TCRbeta CDR3 regions. TCRdb carries this immuneACCESS record with in-frame sequences only. Its versions omit some clonotypes, under half of them owing to an unresolved V gene in the studies checked, with the rest unexplained. The sample contains fewer than 95,000 clones, 65% to 90% of them found a single time. The ten most abundant clones make up approximately 0.57% of the sample. The germline ends are 9 bases apart after V is trimmed by 4 bases and J by 11 bases. The germline V gene provides CDR1 MNHEY and CDR2 SVGAGI. Spanning cysteine to phenylalanine, the CDR3 consists of 12 amino acids. The DNA shown is the 36-base CDR3, in frame from base 1.

Recombination connected TRBV6-5 to TRBJ1-6; a confident D gene designation cannot be given. The sequence was obtained from an adult with an advanced solid tumor such as melanoma, head and neck, liver or kidney cancer. The specimen comprised CD4+ or CD8+ T cells sorted from blood, sampled in a trial of the OX40 agonist ivuxolimab. For the CDR3, the sequence is CASSLEATPLHF. The nucleotide sequence is given as TGTGCCAGCAGTTTGGAGGCGACACCCCTCCACTTT.